The 27 T cell receptor beta chains below come from one sample, sequenced in a study of CD8+CD57+ T cells in acquired aplastic anemia. Patients included in sequencing had previously demonstrated CD8+CD57+ cell expansion by flow cytometry. Genomic DNA provided the template from which TCR beta VDJ and CDR3 profiles were obtained. TCRdb fed the reads into MiXCR, producing one record per CDR3 protein. The table records just over 450,000 distinct CDR3 sequences, over 25% of them present only once. The material sequenced was sorted CD4+, CD8+, or CD8+CD57+ T cells (not recorded which) from PBMCs. These receptor sequences come from a human donor with aplastic anemia.

The J gene is TRBJ2-7, the V gene TRBV20-1; 7 bases fit TRBD1. The CDR3 sequence is 13 residues long. Unmatched junction bases numbered 8, after V lost 4 bases and J lost 5 bases. CDR1 and CDR2 (germline): DFQATT, SNEGSKA (reference sequence). CDR3 sequence: CSATDRAIHEQYF. The CDR3 DNA follows: TGCAGTGCTACAGACAGGGCAATCCACGAGCAGTACTTC.

This clonotype was seen ten or more times. V usage is TRBV4-1 and J usage is TRBJ2-7, with 7 bases aligning to TRBD1. Looked up from germline, CDR1 is MGHRA and CDR2 is YSYEKL. V lost 1 base and J lost 5; bases outside the gene matches: 8. The CDR3 contains 15 residues. CDR3: CASSQGDRQCNEQYF. Here the CDR3 DNA reads TGCGCCAGCAGCCAAGGGGACAGACAATGCAACGAGCAGTACTTC.

The CDR3 sequence is CASSDGIKNSPLHF. Written as DNA, the CDR3 is TGTGCCAGCAGTGATGGGATAAAAAATTCACCCCTCCACTTT. The V and J genes are TRBV5-4 and TRBJ1-6, with no clear D. V was trimmed by 5 bases and J by 7 bases, leaving 13 bases between them. Germline V lookup: CDR1 SGHNT, CDR2 YYREEE (reference sequence). The CDR3 loop spans 14 amino acids.

This clonotype was seen only a few times. V is TRBV24-1 and J is TRBJ2-2; tentative D call: TRBD1 (6 bases). Germline CDR1 is KGHDR and CDR2 is SFDVKD. V lost 4 bases and J 4 bases, leaving 12 bases between the germline ends. This CDR3 comprises 15 residues. The DNA of the CDR3 is TGTGCCACCAGTGAGAGCACAGGGTTCACCGGGGAGCTGTTTTTT. As protein: CATSESTGFTGELFF.

This clonotype was observed at least ten times. The genes are TRBV9 and TRBJ1-2; no clear D gene. The CDR3 spans 16 residues. Germline V CDR1 and CDR2: SGDLS, YYNGEE. V was shortened by 0 bases and J by 8 bases, with 20 bases between the two germline ends. CDR3 DNA sequence: TGTGCCAGCAGCGTAGAGGGCAGAAGCACTATGGCCGGCTACACCTTC. It yields the protein CASSVEGRSTMAGYTF.

This clonotype was observed a handful of times. V usage is TRBV9 and J usage is TRBJ2-2; 12 bases match TRBD2. Germline V gene lookup returns CDR1 SGDLS and CDR2 YYNGEE. This CDR3 contains 16 residues. J gave up 7 bases and V 4 bases, and 8 bases lay outside the gene matches. The CDR3 spells CASSRTSGGRFGELFF. CDR3 nucleotide sequence: TGTGCCAGCAGCCGAACTAGCGGGGGGAGGTTCGGGGAGCTGTTTTTT.

This sequence joins TRBV12-3 or TRBV12-4 and TRBJ1-1, with D perhaps matching TRBD1 (6 bases). The length of the CDR3 is 14 residues. V was pared by 6 bases and J by 4 bases, with 15 bases between. In DNA, the CDR3 is TGTGCCAGCAGACCCCTACGAGGGGGCACTGAAGCTTTCTTT. Residues: CASRPLRGGTEAFF.

There are a few counts of this clonotype. The chain recombines TRBV3-1 with TRBJ1-2; TRBD1 aligns across 9 bases. Germline CDR1 LGHDT, CDR2 YNNKEL (reference sequence). The CDR3 has 15 amino acids. Trimming at V came to 4 bases and at J to 11 bases, leaving 14 bases not matched to a gene. The chain's CDR3 is CASSLQVGTGSVYTF. CDR3 nucleotides: TGTGCCAGCAGCCTCCAAGTAGGGACAGGGTCTGTTTACACCTTC.

This clonotype was counted between two and nine times. The junction shows a germline mismatch at one end, possibly a read error. The chain recombines TRBV10-3 with TRBJ2-2; the D gene is possibly TRBD1 (6 bases). Germline V gene data show CDR1 as ENHRY and CDR2 as SYGVKD. The CDR3 loop spans 14 amino acids. The CDR3 reads CASSDRYQPGELFF. CDR3 coding DNA: TGTGCCAGCAGTGACAGGTATCAGCCCGGGGAGCTGTTTTTT.

This clonotype was seen a few times. This sequence joins TRBV7-8 and TRBJ1-4, with TRBD1 as a possible D gene (6 bases). The CDR3 covers 15 residues. V was clipped by 2 bases and J by 4 bases, with 11 bases between them. Looked up from germline, CDR1 is SGHVS and CDR2 is FQNEAQ. For the CDR3, the DNA is TGTGCCAGCAGCTTATCGGGGGCGGATAATGAAAAACTGTTTTTT. Translated: CASSLSGADNEKLFF.

In this sample, this clonotype turned up a few times. The V and J genes are TRBV5-5 and TRBJ1-2, with D perhaps matching TRBD1 (6 bases). The V gene lost 5 bases and the J gene lost 8 bases, with 22 bases spanning the gap. The germline V gene has CDR1 SGHKS and CDR2 YYEKEE (reference sequence). The CDR3 runs to 15 residues. CDR3: CASRHRLGAVSGYTF. The CDR3 DNA follows: TGTGCCAGCAGACACCGTTTGGGGGCTGTGTCCGGCTACACCTTC.

The V gene is TRBV19, the J gene TRBJ1-5; D unclear. This CDR3 region has 10 residues. Germline CDR1 LNHDA, CDR2 SQIVND (reference sequence). Trimming took 8 bases from V and 6 from J, leaving 5 bases between them. In DNA, the CDR3 is TGTGCCAGTGCCGGTCAGCCCCAGCATTTT. Translated: CASAGQPQHF. Using reference TRBV19 and TRBJ1-5 for the parts outside the CDR3, the full variable domain is DGGITQSPKYLFRKEGQNVTLSCEQNLNHDAMYWYRQDPGQGLRLIYYSQIVNDFQKGDIAEGYSVSREKKESFPLTVTSAQKNPTAFYLCASAGQPQHFGDGTRLSIL.

The J gene is TRBJ2-5, the V gene TRBV7-9, with a weak D call TRBD2 (5 bases). This CDR3 comprises 13 residues. The V gene's germline CDR1 is SEHNR and CDR2 FQNEAQ (reference sequence). V was shortened by 1 base and J by 10 bases, with 13 bases between the two germline ends. DNA of the CDR3: TGTGCCAGCAGCTTAGAGGGAGATCGGGACCAGTACTTC. It is translated as CASSLEGDRDQYF.

This clonotype came up a few times. The chain joins TRBV11-1 to TRBJ2-1; TRBD1 agrees at 9 bases. CDR1 is SGHAT and CDR2 is FQDESV in the germline V gene (reference sequence). CDR3 length equals 17 residues. V lost 5 bases to trimming and J lost 5 bases; unmatched junction nucleotides: 13. This CDR3 reads CASSPNLGQGPNNEQFF. The CDR3 DNA sequence: TGTGCCAGCAGCCCGAACTTGGGACAGGGCCCCAACAATGAGCAGTTCTTC.

There are many counts of this clonotype. The chain links TRBV2 to TRBJ1-2; tentative D call: TRBD1 (5 bases). CDR1 is SNHLY, CDR2 FYNNEI, per germline. V was cut by 6 bases and J by 8 bases, with 16 bases left in between. The length of the CDR3 is 13 residues. The CDR3 DNA reads TGTGCCAGCAGGACAGTCCTTCTCTACGGCTACACCTTC. Translation: CASRTVLLYGYTF. The full variable domain, its missing parts supplied by reference TRBV2 and TRBJ1-2, is EPEVTQTPSHQVTQMGQEVILRCVPISNHLYFYWYRQILGQKVEFLVSFYNNEISEKSEIFDDQFSVERPDGSNFTLKIRSTKLEDSAMYFCASRTVLLYGYTFGSGTRLTVV.

Ten or more counts support this clonotype. The rearrangement links TRBV19 to TRBJ1-1, with D uncertain. CDR3 length: 10 residues. Between the trimmed V and J ends, which lost 10 bases and 7 bases, there was a span of 10 bases. CDR1 is LNHDA, CDR2 SQIVND, per germline (reference sequence). CDR3 residues: CATKSYEAFF. In DNA form, the CDR3 reads TGTGCCACCAAGTCTTATGAAGCTTTCTTT.

This clonotype was observed many times. The chain employs TRBV29-1 and TRBJ2-1, with D possibly being TRBD2 (6 bases). This CDR3 region has 14 residues. The germline CDR1 and CDR2 sequences are SQVTM and ANQGSEA. Trimming removed 7 bases at V and 1 base at J, with 14 bases between. The CDR3 protein is CSARGSSSYNEQFF. The CDR3 DNA is TGCAGCGCCCGGGGGAGTTCGTCCTACAATGAGCAGTTCTTC.

This clonotype was detected many times. The V gene is TRBV24-1, the J gene TRBJ1-2; TRBD1 matches 9 bases. Germline trimming cut 7 bases from V and 7 bases from J; bases unmatched to any gene: 12. The CDR3 consists of 15 residues. CDR1 and CDR2 (germline): KGHDR, SFDVKD. This CDR3 is CATSAPAGQGGGYTF. In DNA form, the CDR3 reads TGTGCCACCAGCGCCCCAGCGGGACAGGGAGGTGGCTACACCTTC.

This clonotype was picked up a small number of times. An end of the junction does not agree with germline; a read error may underlie this. The J gene is TRBJ1-2, the V gene TRBV10-3; TRBD1 is a possible D gene (5 bases). This CDR3 contains 16 residues. Germline CDR1 and CDR2: ENHRY and SYGVKD. CDR3 sequence (DNA): TGTGCCAGCAGTTACGCGGGGACGGAGAAGAACTATGGCTACACCTTC. Translation: CASSYAGTEKNYGYTF.

This clonotype came up many times. The J gene is TRBJ1-1, the V gene TRBV19; 9 bases line up with TRBD1. The CDR3 is 15 amino acids. The ends lost 9 bases at V and 1 base at J; junction bases unmatched: 9. The V gene's germline CDR1 is LNHDA and CDR2 SQIVND (reference sequence). The chain's CDR3 is CASQPKTGGNTEAFF. The DNA for the CDR3 is TGTGCCAGCCAGCCGAAGACAGGGGGGAACACTGAAGCTTTCTTT.

The V gene is TRBV4-2, the J gene TRBJ2-5; 9 bases agree with TRBD2. The length of the CDR3 is 16 residues. V was pared by 0 bases and J by 3 bases, with 5 bases of the junction left unmatched. Germline CDR1 reads LGHNA; CDR2 reads YNFKEQ. CDR3 sequence reads: CASSQERQRGEETQYF. The CDR3 coding sequence is TGTGCCAGCAGCCAAGAGCGGCAGCGGGGGGAAGAGACCCAGTACTTC.

This clonotype has a count of ten or more. The CDR3 region is CASSITLRETQYF. The CDR3 nucleotides read TGTGCCAGTAGTATTACTCTTCGGGAGACCCAGTACTTC. The chain is built from TRBV19 and TRBJ2-5; D call uncertain. This CDR3 contains 13 residues. Germline CDR1 LNHDA, CDR2 SQIVND (reference sequence). The V end was cut by 3 bases, the J end by 5 bases, with 10 bases between.

V is TRBV15 and J is TRBJ2-5; D assignment may be TRBD1 or TRBD2 (5 bases each). There are 15 residues in the CDR3. Deletions cut 5 bases from V and 1 base from J, with 14 bases between. Germline CDR1 and CDR2: LNHNV and YYDKDF (reference sequence). Here the CDR3 reads CATSVLGTVQETQYF. For the CDR3, the DNA is TGTGCCACCAGCGTACTTGGGACGGTCCAAGAGACCCAGTACTTC.

V is TRBV3-1 and J is TRBJ1-5; D is possibly TRBD1 (6 bases). Looked up from germline, CDR1 is LGHDT and CDR2 is YNNKEL (reference sequence). V lost 3 bases and J lost 5, with 8 bases in between. CDR3 length: 13 amino acids. CDR3 protein: CASSQGAHQPQHF. CDR3 sequence (DNA): TGTGCCAGCAGCCAGGGGGCTCATCAGCCCCAGCATTTT.

The chain employs TRBV14 and TRBJ1-3, with a tentative D call TRBD1 (5 bases). V was pared by 0 bases and J by 0 bases, with 12 bases between. CDR3 length equals 17 residues. The germline V gene has CDR1 SGHDN and CDR2 FVKESK. The CDR3 nucleotides are TGTGCCAGCAGCCAAGATCGACAGACCTTCTCTGGAAACACCATATATTTT. It encodes CASSQDRQTFSGNTIYF.

This clonotype was found a few times. V and J are TRBV6-5 and TRBJ1-1; D gene ambiguous. V lost 2 bases and J lost 0, with 10 bases in between. The CDR3 runs to 15 residues. CDR1 and CDR2 (germline): MNHEY, SVGAGI. CDR3 sequence (DNA): TGTGCCAGCAGTTACACGGACGGCCTGAACACTGAAGCTTTCTTT. Protein sequence: CASSYTDGLNTEAFF.

This clonotype was seen just once. The junction and the germline gene differ at one end; a read error may be behind it. This sequence joins TRBV19 and TRBJ1-5; 10 nucleotides match TRBD1. This CDR3 contains 14 residues. The germline V gene has CDR1 LNHDA and CDR2 SQIVND (reference sequence). In DNA, the CDR3 is TGTGCCAGTAGCCAGGACAGGGGGAATCGGCCCCAGCATTTT. Encoded protein: CASSQDRGNRPQHF.